One and the same sample provided the 16 T cell receptor beta chains below, sequenced in a study of blood T cells in healthy people across ages. A second PCR, run for about 7 to 11 cycles, used a sample-barcoded 5' primer plus a J-beta primer mix. TCRdb re-called the 5' RACE reads through MiXCR, storing one row per CDR3 protein. Of around 1,800,000 distinct CDR3 sequences listed, around 42% are singletons. The sequenced material came from blood. Source of these receptors: a human donor in good health.

Concerning this clonotype: The junction differs from germline at one of its ends, possibly a read error. The J gene is TRBJ1-1, the V gene TRBV14; unclear D gene. Germline-derived CDR1 and CDR2 are SGHDN and FVKESK. The CDR3 is 13 residues long. The DNA of the CDR3 is TGTACCAGCAGCCAAGACGAAAACACTGAAGCTTTCTTT. Encoded protein: CTSSQDENTEAFF.

This rearrangement joins TRBV12-3 or TRBV12-4 to TRBJ1-2; 7 nucleotides match TRBD1. CDR3 size: 17 residues. The junction had 14 bases not matched to a gene; V was cut back by 7 bases and J by 0 bases. In DNA, the CDR3 is TGTGCCAGCACCACGATTCGGACAGGCGATACTAACTATGGCTACACCTTC. This encodes CASTTIRTGDTNYGYTF.

The sample holds many counts of this clonotype. At one end, the junction sequence differs from germline, possibly due to a read error. The chain uses TRBV5-1 and TRBJ2-7; 7 bases line up with TRBD1. Germline V gene data show CDR1 as SGHRS and CDR2 as YFSETQ. The length of the CDR3 is 14 residues. CDR3 nucleotides: TGTGCCAGCAGCTTAGGGGACAGCTCCTACGAGCAGTACTTC. This encodes CASSLGDSSYEQYF. Full variable domain (remainder filled in from reference TRBV5-1 and TRBJ2-7): KAGVTQTPRYLIKTRGQQVTLSCSPISGHRSVSWYQQTPGQGLQFLFEYFSETQRNKGNFPGRFSGRQFSNSRSEMNVSTLELGDSALYLCASSLGDSSYEQYFGPGTRLTVT.

The genes are TRBV12-3 or TRBV12-4 and TRBJ1-5, with no clear D. This CDR3 spans 13 amino acids. Trimming removed 3 bases from V and 3 bases from J, with 6 bases in between. CDR3 sequence: CASSLMLNQPQHF. The CDR3 DNA reads as TGTGCCAGCAGTTTGATGCTCAATCAGCCCCAGCATTTT.

In this sample, this clonotype turned up a few times. The chain uses TRBV12-3 or TRBV12-4 and TRBJ1-2, with 9 bases that match TRBD1. The CDR3 extends over 14 amino acids. Losses at the gene ends were 5 bases for V and 8 bases for J; bases not matched to a gene: 9. CDR3 DNA: TGTGCCAGCAGTACCAATGACAGGGGGTTGGGCTACACCTTC. This sequence encodes CASSTNDRGLGYTF.

This clonotype was counted only a few times. The V gene is TRBV20-1, the J gene TRBJ2-7, with D tentatively TRBD1 (6 bases). Per the germline V gene, CDR1 is DFQATT and CDR2 is SNEGSKA (reference sequence). V lost 5 bases, J lost 2 bases, and 13 bases lay in between. CDR3 size: 13 residues. CDR3 DNA sequence: TGCAGTGCTGACACAGGGCCTCCCTACGAGCAGTACTTC. Its translation: CSADTGPPYEQYF.

This chain uses TRBV30 with TRBJ1-1, with D unresolved. With 5 bases removed from V and 0 bases from J, the gap between germline ends came to 10 bases. The length of the CDR3 is 13 residues. CDR1 is GTSNPN and CDR2 is SVGIG in the germline V gene (reference sequence). CDR3 loop: CAWGFTLNTEAFF. In nucleotides, the CDR3 is TGTGCCTGGGGCTTTACGTTGAACACTGAAGCTTTCTTT.

The CDR3 loop reads CASSGGRTGGSGANVLTF. Written as DNA, the CDR3 is TGTGCCAGCAGTGGGGGTAGGACGGGGGGATCTGGGGCCAACGTCCTGACTTTC. V and J are TRBV2 and TRBJ2-6; 7 bases match TRBD2. The CDR3 is made up of 18 amino acids. Losses at the gene ends were 4 bases for V and 1 base for J; bases not matched to a gene: 10. Germline assignment: CDR1 SNHLY and CDR2 FYNNEI.

The chain is built from TRBV20-1 and TRBJ2-5, with D hard to call. V was pared by 0 bases and J by 5 bases, with 16 bases between. The CDR3 is 15 amino acids. Per the germline V gene, CDR1 is DFQATT and CDR2 is SNEGSKA (reference sequence). The CDR3 DNA reads TGCAGTGCTAGAGATTTTGGGGTCGGTGGGGAGACCCAGTACTTC. Residues: CSARDFGVGGETQYF.

This chain connects TRBV12-3 or TRBV12-4 to TRBJ2-5; TRBD2 aligns across 10 bases. This CDR3 is 11 amino acids long. In DNA form, the CDR3 reads TGTAGCGGGGGGGCGGAGGAGACCCAGTACTTC. Amino acid sequence: CSGGAEETQYF.

A few counts support this clonotype. V and J are TRBV7-2 and TRBJ1-6; D uncertain. The ends were cut back, 0 bases at V and 10 bases at J, with 16 bases in the middle. CDR3 length: 16 amino acids. Germline CDR1 is SGHTA and CDR2 is FQGNSA. The CDR3 spells CASSLAQEASWSPLHF. The CDR3 nucleotides are TGTGCCAGCAGCTTAGCGCAGGAGGCCTCTTGGTCACCCCTCCACTTT.

This chain links TRBV27 with TRBJ2-1, with 13 bases fitting TRBD2. The trim removed 7 bases at V and 7 bases at J, leaving 4 bases unmatched. The CDR3 loop spans 14 amino acids. CDR1 MNHEY and CDR2 SMNVEV come from the germline V gene (reference sequence). The CDR3, as DNA: TGTGCCAGCACCACTAGCGGGGGGGGAAATGAGCAGTTCTTC. This translates into CASTTSGGGNEQFF.

The chain combines TRBV28 with TRBJ1-1; D call uncertain. The germline V gene encodes CDR1 MDHEN and CDR2 SYDVKM. V was pared by 6 bases and J by 0 bases, with 14 bases between. CDR3 length: 15 amino acids. This chain's CDR3 is CASRLPTGMNTEAFF. The CDR3 nucleotides are TGTGCCAGCAGGTTACCCACGGGGATGAACACTGAAGCTTTCTTT.

The chain employs TRBV6-2 or TRBV6-3 and TRBJ2-5, with a possible D match to TRBD2 (5 bases). Germline CDR1 is MNHEY and CDR2 is SVGEGT. This CDR3 comprises 17 residues. V lost 5 bases and J 5 bases, leaving 24 bases between the germline ends. CDR3: CASSHTPFGVERETQYF. The CDR3 bases are TGTGCCAGCAGTCATACGCCTTTCGGCGTGGAGCGGGAGACCCAGTACTTC.

The chain combines TRBV5-1 with TRBJ2-5, with D possibly matching TRBD1 (6 bases). The J call may be in error: the DNA end matches TRBJ2-7 better. CDR1 is SGHRS, CDR2 YFSETQ, per germline. The CDR3 covers 14 residues. This CDR3 is CASSSNPGAYEQYF. The CDR3 DNA follows: TGCGCCAGCAGCTCCAACCCAGGGGCCTACGAGCAGTACTTC.

This clonotype was found a few times. The chain uses TRBV27 and TRBJ2-7, with TRBD1 as a possible D gene (5 bases). The J call is in doubt because the DNA end fits TRBJ2-5 better. Germline CDR1 is MNHEY and CDR2 is SMNVEV (reference sequence). CDR3 size: 14 residues. The CDR3 nucleotides read TGTGCCAGCAGTACTCAGGGTTGGGGAGAGACCCAGTACTTC. It specifies CASSTQGWGETQYF.